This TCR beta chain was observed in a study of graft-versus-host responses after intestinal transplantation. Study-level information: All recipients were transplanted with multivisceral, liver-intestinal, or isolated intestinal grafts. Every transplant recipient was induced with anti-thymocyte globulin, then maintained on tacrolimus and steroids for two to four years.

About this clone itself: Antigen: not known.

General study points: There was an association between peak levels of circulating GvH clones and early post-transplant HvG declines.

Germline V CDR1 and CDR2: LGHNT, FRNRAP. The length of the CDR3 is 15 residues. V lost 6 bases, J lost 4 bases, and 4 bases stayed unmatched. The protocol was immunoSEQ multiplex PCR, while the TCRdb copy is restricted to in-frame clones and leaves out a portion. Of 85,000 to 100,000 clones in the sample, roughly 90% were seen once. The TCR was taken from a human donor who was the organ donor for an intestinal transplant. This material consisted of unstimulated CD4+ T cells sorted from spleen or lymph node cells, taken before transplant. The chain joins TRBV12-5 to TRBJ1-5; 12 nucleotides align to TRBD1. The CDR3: CASGGTGGRNQPQHF. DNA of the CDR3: TGTGCTAGTGGGGGGACAGGGGGCCGGAATCAGCCCCAGCATTTT.